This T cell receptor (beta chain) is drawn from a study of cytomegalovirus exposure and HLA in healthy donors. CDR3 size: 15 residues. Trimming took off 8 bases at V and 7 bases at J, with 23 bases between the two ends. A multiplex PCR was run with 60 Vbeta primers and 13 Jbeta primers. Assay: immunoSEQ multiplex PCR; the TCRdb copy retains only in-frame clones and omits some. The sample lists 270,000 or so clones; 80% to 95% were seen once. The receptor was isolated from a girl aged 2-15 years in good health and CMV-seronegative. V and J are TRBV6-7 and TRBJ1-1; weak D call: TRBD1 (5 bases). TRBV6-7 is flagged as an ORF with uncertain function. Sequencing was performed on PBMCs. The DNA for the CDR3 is TGTGCCAGCTACTTTCCGATTCAGGGCGCCTTTGAAGCTTTCTTT. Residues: CASYFPIQGAFEAFF.